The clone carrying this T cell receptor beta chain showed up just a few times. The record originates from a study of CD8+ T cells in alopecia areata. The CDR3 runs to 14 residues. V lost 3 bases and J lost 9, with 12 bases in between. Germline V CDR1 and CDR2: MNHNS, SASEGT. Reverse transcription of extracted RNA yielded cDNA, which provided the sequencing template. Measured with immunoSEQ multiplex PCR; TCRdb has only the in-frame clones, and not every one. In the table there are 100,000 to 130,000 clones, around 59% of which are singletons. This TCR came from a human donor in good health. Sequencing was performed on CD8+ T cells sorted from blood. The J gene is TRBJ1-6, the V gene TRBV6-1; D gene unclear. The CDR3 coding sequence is TGTGCCAGCAGTGAGGTGGCGGCCGGTTCACCCCTCCACTTT. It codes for CASSEVAAGSPLHF.